The 5 T cell receptor beta chains reported below all come from one sample, sequenced in a study of identifying expanded T cells in peripheral blood. Using immunoSEQ multiplex PCR, the repertoire was profiled, and TCRdb retains in-frame clones only, with some absent. The sample has around 120,000 clones, 80% to 90% seen once. Sequencing used blood. The origin of the receptors is a person aged 18 to 75 in good health.

The V and J genes are TRBV9 and TRBJ2-5, with 11 bases lining up with TRBD2. The CDR3 extends over 16 amino acids. CDR1 is SGDLS and CDR2 is YYNGEE in the germline V gene. The V gene end was trimmed by 4 bases and the J gene end by 5 bases; junction bases not matched to a gene: 10. The CDR3 region is CASSPSIAGGQETQYF. The DNA for the CDR3 is TGTGCCAGCAGCCCTTCCATAGCGGGGGGGCAGGAGACCCAGTACTTC.

The rearrangement joins TRBV28 to TRBJ2-3; D assignment may be TRBD1 or TRBD2 (5 bases each). The CDR3 runs 13 residues. Germline V gives CDR1 MDHEN, CDR2 SYDVKM. Trimming took off 5 bases at V and 5 bases at J, with 11 bases between the two ends. CDR3 sequence: CASSDPGRDTQYF. CDR3 sequence (DNA): TGTGCCAGCAGTGACCCAGGGAGAGATACGCAGTATTTT.

The chain links TRBV5-4 to TRBJ2-2; 8 bases fit TRBD2. CDR1 and CDR2 (germline): SGHNT, YYREEE (reference sequence). V dropped 4 bases and J dropped 9; count of bases not matched to a gene: 20. The CDR3 is 18 amino acids. The DNA of the CDR3 is TGTGCCAGCAGCCCGGGGATAGCGGGGTCATTTGACATCCGGGAGCTGTTTTTT. Its translation is CASSPGIAGSFDIRELFF.

The gene calls are TRBV12-5 and TRBJ2-5; D ambiguous. This CDR3 contains 14 residues. The V and J ends lost 7 bases and 3 bases respectively, with 15 bases between them. Germline CDR1 and CDR2: LGHNT and FRNRAP. The CDR3: CASATTEEKETQYF. As DNA, the CDR3 is TGTGCTAGTGCCACGACGGAAGAAAAAGAGACCCAGTACTTC. The full variable domain, in which reference TRBV12-5 and TRBJ2-5 provide the parts outside the CDR3, is DARVTQTPRHKVTEMGQEVTMRCQPILGHNTVFWYRQTMMQGLELLAYFRNRAPLDDSGMPKDRFSAEMPDATLATLKIQPSEPRDSAVYFCASATTEEKETQYFGPGTRLLVL.

The chain is built from TRBV6-6 and TRBJ2-2, with 8 bases lining up with TRBD1. The CDR3 loop spans 11 amino acids. V gave up 5 bases and J gave up 14 bases; unmatched junction bases: 4. CDR1 is MNHNY, CDR2 SVGAGI, per germline (reference sequence). The DNA of the CDR3 is TGTGCCAGCAGTCTAGGACAGGGACTGTTTTTT. Its protein is CASSLGQGLFF.